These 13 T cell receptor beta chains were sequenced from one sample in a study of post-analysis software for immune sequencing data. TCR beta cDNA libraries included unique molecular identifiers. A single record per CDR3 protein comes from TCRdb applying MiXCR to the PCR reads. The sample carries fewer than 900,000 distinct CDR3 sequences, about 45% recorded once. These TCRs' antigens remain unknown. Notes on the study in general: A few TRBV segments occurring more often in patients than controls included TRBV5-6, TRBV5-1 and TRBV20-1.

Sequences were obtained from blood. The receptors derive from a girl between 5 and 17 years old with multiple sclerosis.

The CDR3: CASSSGGGDLGQFF. DNA for the CDR3: TGTGCCAGCAGCTCCGGAGGGGGGGATCTAGGGCAGTTCTTC. The chain combines TRBV7-3 with TRBJ2-1; D possibly corresponds to TRBD2 (7 bases). Trimming took 4 bases from V and 12 from J, leaving 19 bases between them. There are 14 residues in the CDR3. Germline V CDR1 and CDR2: SGHTA, FQGTGA.

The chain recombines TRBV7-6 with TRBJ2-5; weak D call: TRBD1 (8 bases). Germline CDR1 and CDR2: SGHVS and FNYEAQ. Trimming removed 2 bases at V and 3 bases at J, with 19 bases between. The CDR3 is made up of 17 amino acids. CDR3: CASSLMSSGTGKETQYF. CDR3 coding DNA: TGTGCCAGCAGCTTAATGTCGAGCGGGACAGGAAAAGAGACCCAGTACTTC.

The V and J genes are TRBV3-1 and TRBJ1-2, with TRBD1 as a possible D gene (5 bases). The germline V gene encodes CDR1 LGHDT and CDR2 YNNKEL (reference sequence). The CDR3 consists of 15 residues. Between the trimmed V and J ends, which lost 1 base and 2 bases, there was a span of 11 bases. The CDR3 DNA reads TGTGCCAGCAGCCAAGCGCCAGGGATCAACTATGGCTACACCTTC. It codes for CASSQAPGINYGYTF.

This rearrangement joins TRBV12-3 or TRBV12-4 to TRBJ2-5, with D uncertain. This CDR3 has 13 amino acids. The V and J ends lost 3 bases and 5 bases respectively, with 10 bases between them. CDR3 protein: CASSLSQVETQYF. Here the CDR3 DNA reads TGTGCCAGCAGTTTGTCGCAGGTCGAGACCCAGTACTTC.

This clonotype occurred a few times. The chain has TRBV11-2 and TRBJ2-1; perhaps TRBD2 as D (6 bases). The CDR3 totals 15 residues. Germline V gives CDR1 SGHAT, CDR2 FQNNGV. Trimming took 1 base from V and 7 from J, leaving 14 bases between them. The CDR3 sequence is CASSLGSGGPNEQFF. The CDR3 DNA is TGTGCCAGCAGCTTAGGATCCGGAGGGCCAAATGAGCAGTTCTTC.

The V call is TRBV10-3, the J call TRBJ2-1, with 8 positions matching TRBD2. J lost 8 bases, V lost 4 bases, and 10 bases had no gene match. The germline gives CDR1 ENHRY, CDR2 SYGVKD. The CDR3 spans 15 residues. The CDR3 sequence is CAISARASGLDEQFF. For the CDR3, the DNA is TGTGCCATCAGTGCGCGGGCTAGCGGGTTGGATGAGCAGTTCTTC.

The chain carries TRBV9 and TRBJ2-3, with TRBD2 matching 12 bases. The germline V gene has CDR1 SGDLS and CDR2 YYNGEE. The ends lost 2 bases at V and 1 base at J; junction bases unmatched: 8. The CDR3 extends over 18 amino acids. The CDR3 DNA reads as TGTGCCAGCAGCGTTTCACTAGCGGGGGGAGCCCGCACAGATACGCAGTATTTT. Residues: CASSVSLAGGARTDTQYF.

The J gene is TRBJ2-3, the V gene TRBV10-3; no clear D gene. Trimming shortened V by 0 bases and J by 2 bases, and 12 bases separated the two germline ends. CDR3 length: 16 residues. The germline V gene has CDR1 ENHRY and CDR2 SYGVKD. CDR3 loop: CAISESSLGITDTQYF. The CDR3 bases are TGTGCCATCAGTGAGTCGTCTTTGGGGATCACAGATACGCAGTATTTT.

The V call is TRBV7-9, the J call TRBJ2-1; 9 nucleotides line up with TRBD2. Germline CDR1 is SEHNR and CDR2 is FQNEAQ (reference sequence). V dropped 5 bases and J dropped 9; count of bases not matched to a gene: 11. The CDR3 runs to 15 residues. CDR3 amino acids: CASSRPEGLAPEQFF. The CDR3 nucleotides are TGTGCCAGCAGCCGCCCCGAGGGACTAGCCCCTGAGCAGTTCTTC.

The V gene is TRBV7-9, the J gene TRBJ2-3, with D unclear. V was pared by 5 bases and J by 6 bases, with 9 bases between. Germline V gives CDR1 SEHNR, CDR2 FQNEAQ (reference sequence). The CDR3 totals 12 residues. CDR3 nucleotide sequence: TGTGCCAGCAGCCCTTCTGCGGATACGCAGTATTTT. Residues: CASSPSADTQYF.

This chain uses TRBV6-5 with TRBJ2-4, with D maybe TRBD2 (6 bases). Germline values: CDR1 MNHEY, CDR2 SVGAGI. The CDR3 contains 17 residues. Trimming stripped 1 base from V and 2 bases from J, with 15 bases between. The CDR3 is CASSYLGPGTSKNIQYF. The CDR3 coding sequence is TGTGCCAGCAGTTACTTGGGTCCGGGGACTTCCAAAAACATTCAGTACTTC.

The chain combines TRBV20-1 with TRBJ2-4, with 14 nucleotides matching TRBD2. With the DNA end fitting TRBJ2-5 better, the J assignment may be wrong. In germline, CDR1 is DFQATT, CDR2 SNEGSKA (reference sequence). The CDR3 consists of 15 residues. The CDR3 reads CSVPTSGRAGETQYF. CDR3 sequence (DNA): TGCAGTGTTCCGACTAGCGGGAGGGCCGGGGAGACCCAGTACTTC.

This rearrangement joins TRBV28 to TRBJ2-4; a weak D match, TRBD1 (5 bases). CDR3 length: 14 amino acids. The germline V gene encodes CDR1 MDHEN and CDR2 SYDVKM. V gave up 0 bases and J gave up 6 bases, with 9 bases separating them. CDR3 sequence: CASSLWTQGNIQYF. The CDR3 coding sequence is TGTGCCAGCAGTTTATGGACCCAGGGAAACATTCAGTACTTC. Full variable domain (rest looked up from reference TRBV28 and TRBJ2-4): DVKVTQSSRYLVKRTGEKVFLECVQDMDHENMFWYRQDPGLGLRLIYFSYDVKMKEKGDIPEGYSVSREKKERFSLILESASTNQTSMYLCASSLWTQGNIQYFGAGTRLSVL.